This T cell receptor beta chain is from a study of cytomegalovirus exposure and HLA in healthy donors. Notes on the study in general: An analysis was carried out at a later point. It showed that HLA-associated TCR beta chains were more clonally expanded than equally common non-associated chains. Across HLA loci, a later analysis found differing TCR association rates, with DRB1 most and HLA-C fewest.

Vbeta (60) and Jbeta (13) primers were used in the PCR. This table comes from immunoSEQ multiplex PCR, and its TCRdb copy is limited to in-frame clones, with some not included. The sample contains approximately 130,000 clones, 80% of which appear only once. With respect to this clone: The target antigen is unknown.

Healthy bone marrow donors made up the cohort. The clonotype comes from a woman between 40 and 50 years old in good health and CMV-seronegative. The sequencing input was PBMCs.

The CDR3 spells CASSSFDGRAYGYTF. The CDR3 DNA sequence: TGTGCCAGCAGCTCGTTCGATGGGAGAGCCTATGGCTACACCTTC. The chain recombines TRBV28 with TRBJ1-2; D call uncertain. Trimming removed 6 bases at V and 4 bases at J, with 18 bases between. This CDR3 is built from 15 residues. CDR1 is MDHEN, CDR2 SYDVKM, per germline.